This TCR beta chain appears in the sequencing data of a study of T cell responses to AZD1222 COVID-19 vaccine. Study background: Doses given second, at about 4 or about 12 weeks, were pooled.

This table comes from immunoSEQ multiplex PCR, and its TCRdb copy is limited to in-frame clones, with some not included. The sample includes roughly 120,000 clones, roughly nine tenths of them seen just once. CDR1 SGHDT and CDR2 YYEEEE come from the germline V gene. The CDR3 length is 16 residues. V lost 3 bases and J 1 base, leaving 16 bases between the germline ends. This clone was counted between two and nine times. Its antigen is unidentified. Study conclusions and caveats: Just a handful of people given AZD1222 tested seropositive at baseline. Dominant at 160-218 and 743-854, vaccine-associated CD4 TCRs also spanned spike. Vaccination with two AZD1222 doses was followed by a rise in Spike-specific TCR breadth and depth.

This receptor was obtained from an adult in good health. The chain uses TRBV5-6 and TRBJ1-1; D perhaps matches TRBD1 (6 bases). The sample in question was peripheral blood, obtained on day 0 of AZD1222 vaccination. The CDR3 nucleotides are TGTGCCAGCAGCTACTACACCGGGACAAAGAACACTGAAGCTTTCTTT. Its translation is CASSYYTGTKNTEAFF.